The 32 T cell receptor beta chains presented below share a single source sample, sequenced in a study of T cell clones after liver transplantation (dated by TCRdb to between 2018 and 2021). Preparation of the library involved the immunoSEQ multiplex PCR assay. Entries here come from immuneACCESS through TCRdb and include only in-frame sequences with V and J called. Some clones fail to appear in such tables; in the studies checked, an unresolved V gene covers under half of the shortfall, and the cause of the remainder is unknown. The sample yields 55,000 to 75,000 clones; about 71% were counted once. The biggest ten clones account for around 2.8% of the sample. This specimen was CD4+ T cells from blood, taken at the roughly 16-month timepoint. The source of these receptors is a human patient who received a liver transplant. After a transplant, certain T cells may trace back to the graft donor.

V usage is TRBV9 and J usage is TRBJ2-7; D is unresolved. Trimming pared 7 bases from V and 3 bases from J, leaving 11 bases between. The CDR3 contains 12 residues. CDR1 and CDR2 from the germline V gene are SGDLS and YYNGEE. The chain's CDR3 is CASRLPGYEQYV. CDR3 DNA: TGTGCCAGCCGACTTCCGGGCTACGAGCAGTACGTC.

For this clone: A much larger clone is a single base away; this may be a read error. V gene TRBV6-6 combines with J gene TRBJ2-7, with no clear D. Per germline, CDR1 MNHNY and CDR2 SVGAGI (reference sequence). Deletions cut 6 bases from V and 3 bases from J, with 6 bases between. The CDR3 contains 11 residues. The CDR3 DNA sequence: TGTGCCAGCAGGAGGTACTACGAGCAGTACTTC. This codes for CASRRYYEQYF.

The V gene is TRBV19, the J gene TRBJ2-5; D unclear. Between the trimmed V and J ends, which lost 3 bases and 0 bases, there was a span of 11 bases. Germline CDR1 reads LNHDA; CDR2 reads SQIVND (reference sequence). The CDR3 is 15 residues long. CDR3 nucleotide sequence: TGTGCCAGTAGTATTGGAGACACCTACCAAGAGACCCAGTACTTC. Encoded protein: CASSIGDTYQETQYF.

The chain carries TRBV23-1 and TRBJ2-7; D is possibly TRBD1 (6 bases). TRBV23-1 is labeled an ORF, and its function is uncertain. CDR3 size: 15 residues. Trimming left V 1 base short and J 0 bases short, with 10 bases between. CDR3 in DNA: TGCGCCAGCAGTCAATATGGGGACAACTCCTACGAGCAGTACTTC. Its translation is CASSQYGDNSYEQYF.

V gene TRBV19 combines with J gene TRBJ2-6; D remains unclear. Germline V gene lookup returns CDR1 LNHDA and CDR2 SQIVND (reference sequence). Trimming removed 2 bases from V and 4 bases from J, with 15 bases in between. The CDR3 spans 17 residues. CDR3 residues: CASSISPLSGGANVLTF. The CDR3 DNA is TGTGCCAGTAGTATATCGCCACTTTCTGGAGGGGCCAACGTCCTGACTTTC.

This clone has only a few counts. V and J are TRBV25-1 and TRBJ1-1, with D perhaps matching TRBD1 (5 bases). Germline values: CDR1 MGHDK, CDR2 SYGVNS. The CDR3 extends over 13 amino acids. Trimming pared 3 bases from V and 1 base from J, leaving 6 bases between. The CDR3 sequence: CASSDDRNTEAFF. For the CDR3, the DNA is TGTGCCAGCAGTGATGACAGGAACACTGAAGCTTTCTTT.

The rearrangement uses TRBV28 and TRBJ2-7; TRBD2 matches 13 bases. The CDR3 is 17 residues long. CDR1 and CDR2 (germline): MDHEN, SYDVKM. With 4 bases clipped from V and 0 bases from J, the junction kept 6 bases outside the gene matches. CDR3: CASSYRLAGGPSYEQYF. The DNA of the CDR3 is TGTGCCAGCAGTTACCGACTAGCGGGGGGCCCCTCCTACGAGCAGTACTTC.

V gene TRBV4-1 combines with J gene TRBJ2-2; a possible D gene is TRBD1 (6 bases). The CDR3 is 18 residues long. In germline, CDR1 is MGHRA, CDR2 YSYEKL. V was shortened by 4 bases and J by 2 bases, with 20 bases between the two germline ends. CDR3 nucleotide sequence: TGCGCCAGCAGCCCGGAGACCTTCGGACAGCACAACACCGGGGAGCTGTTTTTT. Translating gives CASSPETFGQHNTGELFF.

The genes are TRBV5-6 and TRBJ1-1; D is uncertain. Per the germline V gene, CDR1 is SGHDT and CDR2 is YYEEEE. Trimming took off 4 bases at V and 10 bases at J, with 14 bases between the two ends. This CDR3 spans 12 amino acids. CDR3 bases: TGTGCCAGCAGCGCCCCCGCAGGTCCAGCTTTCTTT. It specifies CASSAPAGPAFF.

This chain connects TRBV25-1 to TRBJ1-1; D may be TRBD1 (6 bases). Germline V gives CDR1 MGHDK, CDR2 SYGVNS. The CDR3 sequence is 17 residues long. V was pared by 2 bases and J by 0 bases, with 16 bases between. CDR3 residues: CASSEPNRAPVNTEAFF. DNA of the CDR3: TGTGCCAGCAGTGAACCTAACAGGGCACCTGTGAACACTGAAGCTTTCTTT.

This clone appeared a few times. The rearrangement joins TRBV18 to TRBJ1-6, with 9 bases lining up with TRBD1. CDR3 length: 16 amino acids. V gave up 3 bases and J gave up 2 bases; unmatched junction bases: 2. The V gene's germline CDR1 is KGHSH and CDR2 LQKENI. This CDR3 reads CASSPTGGAYNSPLHF. DNA for the CDR3: TGTGCCAGCTCACCGACAGGGGGTGCCTATAATTCACCCCTCCACTTT. Variable domain in full (rest from reference TRBV18 and TRBJ1-6): NAGVMQNPRHLVRRRGQEARLRCSPMKGHSHVYWYRQLPEEGLKFMVYLQKENIIDESGMPKERFSAEFPKEGPSILRIQQVVRGDSAAYFCASSPTGGAYNSPLHFGNGTRLTVT.

The rearrangement joins TRBV5-6 to TRBJ1-5, with D perhaps TRBD1 (5 bases). Germline CDR1 and CDR2: SGHDT and YYEEEE. The length of the CDR3 is 16 residues. V was trimmed by 0 bases and J by 2 bases, leaving 12 bases between them. The CDR3 here is CASSLAGGVGNQPQHF. In DNA form, the CDR3 reads TGTGCCAGCAGCTTGGCCGGAGGGGTGGGCAATCAGCCCCAGCATTTT.

This clone was counted only a few times. The chain couples TRBV5-6 to TRBJ2-2; 12 nucleotides line up with TRBD2. Trimming cost V 4 bases and J 7 bases; bases outside gene matches: 5. CDR1 is SGHDT, CDR2 YYEEEE, per germline. The CDR3 runs to 15 residues. CDR3 DNA: TGTGCCAGCAGCCCTAGCGGGGGGGCTAGCGGGGAGCTGTTTTTT. This encodes CASSPSGGASGELFF.

The rearrangement links TRBV27 to TRBJ2-7; TRBD1 matches 10 bases. This CDR3 contains 14 residues. With 6 bases clipped from V and 3 bases from J, the junction kept 5 bases outside the gene matches. The germline V gene has CDR1 MNHEY and CDR2 SMNVEV (reference sequence). The CDR3, as DNA: TGTGCCAGCAGGCCCGGGACAGGGGTCTACGAGCAGTACGTC. Translation gives CASRPGTGVYEQYV.

This clone is categorized as medium-sized. The rearrangement links TRBV28 to TRBJ1-5; D not certain. Per the germline V gene, CDR1 is MDHEN and CDR2 is SYDVKM. Trimming took off 3 bases at V and 0 bases at J, with 12 bases between the two ends. The CDR3 is 16 amino acids. The chain's CDR3 is CASSFSSADSNQPQHF. DNA for the CDR3: TGTGCCAGCAGTTTTTCTTCGGCAGATAGCAATCAGCCCCAGCATTTT.

The V call is TRBV15, the J call TRBJ2-1, with 7 bases fitting TRBD2. The CDR3 is 15 amino acids. Germline V gene data show CDR1 as LNHNV and CDR2 as YYDKDF (reference sequence). Losses at the gene ends were 5 bases for V and 5 bases for J; bases not matched to a gene: 9. CDR3 protein: CATSPPPSGNNEQFF. The CDR3 DNA sequence: TGTGCCACCAGCCCACCGCCTAGCGGAAACAATGAGCAGTTCTTC.

This chain links TRBV6-1 with TRBJ2-2, with 11 bases identical to TRBD2. The CDR3 spans 15 residues. Germline V CDR1 and CDR2: MNHNS, SASEGT. The junction had 3 bases not matched to a gene; V was cut back by 4 bases and J by 5 bases. CDR3 sequence reads: CASSVGLAATGELFF. CDR3 bases: TGTGCCAGCAGTGTGGGACTAGCGGCAACCGGGGAGCTGTTTTTT.

The rearrangement links TRBV21-1 to TRBJ2-1; the table's D call of TRBD2 was not tested on the DNA. TRBV21-1 is given as a pseudogene. This CDR3 has 17 amino acids. CDR3 in amino acids: CASSKAQGLAGHNEQFF. In nucleotides, the CDR3 is TGTGCCAGCAGCAAAGCGCAAGGACTAGCGGGTCACAATGAGCAGTTCTTC.

The chain carries TRBV7-9 and TRBJ1-3; no definite D call. The CDR3 contains 13 residues. V lost 5 bases, J lost 4 bases, and 9 bases lay in between. The germline V gene encodes CDR1 SEHNR and CDR2 FQNEAQ (reference sequence). Here the CDR3 reads CASSVRRGNTIYF. In DNA form, the CDR3 reads TGTGCCAGCAGCGTCCGCAGGGGAAACACCATATATTTT.

The V and J genes are TRBV5-4 and TRBJ2-7; D call uncertain. V lost 0 bases and J 6 bases, leaving 22 bases between the germline ends. The CDR3 covers 17 residues. Germline V gene lookup returns CDR1 SGHNT and CDR2 YYREEE (reference sequence). This CDR3 is CASSLAGGPGPPREQYF. CDR3 sequence (DNA): TGTGCCAGCAGCTTGGCTGGTGGGCCCGGCCCTCCTCGCGAGCAGTACTTC. The full variable domain, in which reference TRBV5-4 and TRBJ2-7 provide the parts outside the CDR3, is ETGVTQSPTHLIKTRGQQVTLRCSSQSGHNTVSWYQQALGQGPQFIFQYYREEENGRGNFPPRFSGLQFPNYSSELNVNALELDDSALYLCASSLAGGPGPPREQYFGPGTRLTVT.

V gene TRBV9 combines with J gene TRBJ2-7, with D tentatively TRBD1 (6 bases). CDR1 is SGDLS and CDR2 is YYNGEE in the germline V gene. The V and J ends lost 0 bases and 1 base respectively, with 14 bases between them. This CDR3 has 16 residues. The CDR3 DNA reads TGTGCCAGCAGCGTAGGTTCGACAGGCCGGTCCTACGAGCAGTACTTC. Protein sequence: CASSVGSTGRSYEQYF.

The rearrangement uses TRBV19 and TRBJ1-3; D is uncertain. The CDR3 runs to 13 residues. The germline V gene has CDR1 LNHDA and CDR2 SQIVND (reference sequence). Between the trimmed V and J ends, which lost 5 bases and 2 bases, there was a span of 7 bases. The CDR3 region is CASSFSTGNTIYF. The DNA of the CDR3 is TGTGCCAGTAGTTTCAGCACTGGAAACACCATATATTTT.

The V call is TRBV5-1, the J call TRBJ2-2, with D unclear. Germline V gene lookup returns CDR1 SGHRS and CDR2 YFSETQ. V was clipped by 0 bases and J by 2 bases, with 11 bases between them. CDR3 length equals 16 residues. In DNA form, the CDR3 reads TGCGCCAGCAGCTTGGCGTCTCGGAAAAACACCGGGGAGCTGTTTTTT. Translating gives CASSLASRKNTGELFF.

The chain has TRBV6-1 and TRBJ1-5; D is unresolved. Trimming took off 4 bases at V and 1 base at J, with 5 bases between the two ends. CDR1 is MNHNS and CDR2 is SASEGT in the germline V gene. This CDR3 has 13 residues. The CDR3 DNA is TGTGCCAGCAGTGTAGCGAGCAATCAGCCCCAGCATTTT. Its protein product is CASSVASNQPQHF.

This chain joins TRBV25-1 and TRBJ2-1; no reliable D call. Trimming pared 3 bases from V and 5 bases from J, leaving 8 bases between. Germline V gene lookup returns CDR1 MGHDK and CDR2 SYGVNS. The CDR3 covers 13 residues. The CDR3 sequence: CASSDMSNNEQFF. The CDR3 coding sequence is TGTGCCAGCAGTGATATGAGCAACAATGAGCAGTTCTTC.

J is TRBJ2-5 and V is TRBV7-8; tentative D call: TRBD1 (6 bases). The CDR3 totals 16 residues. Deletions cut 5 bases from V and 7 bases from J, with 23 bases between. Germline V gene lookup returns CDR1 SGHVS and CDR2 FQNEAQ. The CDR3 nucleotides are TGTGCCAGCAGCCCCCACAGGGTGGAAACTAAGGGGACCCAGTACTTC. This encodes CASSPHRVETKGTQYF.

This clone was observed a single time. The CDR3 reads CASSRQNEQFF. The CDR3, as DNA: TGTGCCAGCAGTCGACAGAATGAGCAGTTCTTC. The V and J genes are TRBV2 and TRBJ2-1; possibly TRBD1 for D (5 bases). CDR3 size: 11 residues. Trimming removed 5 bases at V and 7 bases at J, with 6 bases between. Germline CDR1 reads SNHLY; CDR2 reads FYNNEI.

The chain joins TRBV5-8 to TRBJ1-2; a possible D gene is TRBD1 (5 bases). The length of the CDR3 is 13 residues. Trimming cost V 4 bases and J 4 bases, with 11 bases left between them. Germline V gene sequence: CDR1 SGHTS, CDR2 YDEGEE. CDR3 loop: CASSPRRGYGYTF. In DNA form, the CDR3 reads TGTGCCAGCAGCCCGAGGAGGGGCTATGGCTACACCTTC.

The genes are TRBV7-2 and TRBJ2-1, with TRBD2 identical over 15 bases. Germline lookup yields CDR1 SGHTA and CDR2 FQGNSA. The CDR3 has 15 residues. Trimming took 6 bases from V and 9 from J; bases not matched to a gene: 6. The CDR3 spells CASSSGLAGGIEQFF. CDR3 bases: TGTGCCAGCAGTTCCGGACTAGCGGGAGGGATTGAGCAGTTCTTC.

The chain uses TRBV2 and TRBJ2-5; TRBD2 aligns across 10 bases. This CDR3 is built from 15 residues. Looked up from germline, CDR1 is SNHLY and CDR2 is FYNNEI. Unmatched junction bases numbered 3, after V lost 4 bases and J lost 1 base. The CDR3 region is CASSGSSGGQETQYF. Here the CDR3 DNA reads TGTGCCAGCAGTGGGTCTAGCGGGGGCCAAGAGACCCAGTACTTC.

V is TRBV5-4 and J is TRBJ1-3, with D perhaps TRBD1 (6 bases). Per germline, CDR1 SGHNT and CDR2 YYREEE (reference sequence). V gave up 0 bases and J gave up 0 bases, with 16 bases separating them. This CDR3 has 18 amino acids. For the CDR3, the DNA is TGTGCCAGCAGCTTGGGGGGGCAGTTTCTCAGCTCTGGAAACACCATATATTTT. It encodes CASSLGGQFLSSGNTIYF.

V and J are TRBV5-6 and TRBJ1-6; no firm D call. V gave up 6 bases and J gave up 9 bases, with 16 bases separating them. The CDR3 sequence is 14 residues long. CDR1 is SGHDT and CDR2 is YYEEEE in the germline V gene. This CDR3 is CASTDQMGISPLHF. The CDR3 nucleotides are TGTGCCAGCACCGACCAAATGGGGATTTCACCCCTCCACTTT.